This paragraph covers one TCR beta chain sequence. Its antigen remains unknown. It was with unique molecular identifiers that the TCRbeta library was prepared. TCRdb re-called the PCR reads through MiXCR, storing one row per CDR3 protein. The sample contains about 640,000 distinct CDR3 sequences, over 10% of which appear only once. J was trimmed by 1 base and V by 0 bases; bases with no gene match: 5. Germline CDR1 DFQATT, CDR2 SNEGSKA (reference sequence). This CDR3 spans 17 amino acids. These data belong to a study of T-cell reconstitution after alpha-beta-depleted transplantation in children. Study-wide findings and caveats: T cells produced anew were the main source of T-cell counts and diversity one year after transplant. There were reportedly several hundred expanded graft clones from which alpha-beta T cells came about two months after transplant.

Sequencing used PBMCs, mostly from graft donor cells, obtained 360 days after TCRalphabeta/CD19-depleted stem cell transplant. This receptor was identified in a male patient younger than 18 who had a stem cell transplant for acute myeloid leukemia, so the T cells may come from the graft donor. This rearrangement joins TRBV20-1 to TRBJ2-2; 10 bases agree with TRBD1. CDR3 region: CSARETRDRGNTGELFF. As DNA, the CDR3 is TGCAGTGCTAGAGAAACCCGGGACAGGGGGAACACCGGGGAGCTGTTTTTT.